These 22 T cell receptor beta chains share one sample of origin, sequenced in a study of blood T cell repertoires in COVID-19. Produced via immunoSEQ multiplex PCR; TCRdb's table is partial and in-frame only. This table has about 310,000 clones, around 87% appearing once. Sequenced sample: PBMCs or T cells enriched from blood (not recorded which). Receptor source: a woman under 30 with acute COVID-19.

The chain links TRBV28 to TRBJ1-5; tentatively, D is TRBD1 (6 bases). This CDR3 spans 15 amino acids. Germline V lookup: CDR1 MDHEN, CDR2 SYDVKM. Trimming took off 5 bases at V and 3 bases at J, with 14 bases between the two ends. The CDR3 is CASSLPQGINQPQHF. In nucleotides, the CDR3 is TGTGCCAGCAGTCTCCCTCAGGGGATCAATCAGCCCCAGCATTTT.

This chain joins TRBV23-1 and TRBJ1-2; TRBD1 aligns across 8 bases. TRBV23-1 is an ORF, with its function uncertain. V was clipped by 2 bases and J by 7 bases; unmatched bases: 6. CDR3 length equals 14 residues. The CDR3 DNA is TGCGCCAGCAGTCAAGCCGCAGGGGGCCGTGGCTACACCTTC. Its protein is CASSQAAGGRGYTF.

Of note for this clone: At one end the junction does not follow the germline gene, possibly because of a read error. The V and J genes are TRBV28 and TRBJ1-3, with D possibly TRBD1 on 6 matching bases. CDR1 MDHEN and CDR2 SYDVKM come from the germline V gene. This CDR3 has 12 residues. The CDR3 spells CASSSAEGVTGF. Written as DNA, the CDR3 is TGTGCCAGCAGTTCCGCCGAGGGGGTTACGGGTTTT.

CDR3 DNA: TGCAGCTATTCAACAGGGGATCAGCCCCAGCATTTT. Its protein product is CSYSTGDQPQHF. This rearrangement joins TRBV29-1 to TRBJ1-5; TRBD1 agrees at 7 bases. The length of the CDR3 is 12 residues. J lost 5 bases, V lost 8 bases, and 6 bases had no gene match. The germline V gene encodes CDR1 SQVTM and CDR2 ANQGSEA.

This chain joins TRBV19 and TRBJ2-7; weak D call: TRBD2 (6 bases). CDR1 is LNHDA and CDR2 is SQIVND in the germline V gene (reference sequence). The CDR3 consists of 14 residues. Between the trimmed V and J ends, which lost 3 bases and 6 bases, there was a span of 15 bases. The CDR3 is CASSIIFGGLEQYF. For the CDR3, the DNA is TGTGCCAGTAGTATCATTTTCGGGGGACTCGAGCAGTACTTC.

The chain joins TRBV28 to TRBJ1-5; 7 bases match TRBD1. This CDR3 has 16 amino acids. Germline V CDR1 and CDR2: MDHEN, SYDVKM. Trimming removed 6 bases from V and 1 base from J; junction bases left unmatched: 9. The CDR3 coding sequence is TGTGCCAGCAGCCAATCTACAGGGGCGAGCAATCAGCCCCAGCATTTT. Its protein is CASSQSTGASNQPQHF. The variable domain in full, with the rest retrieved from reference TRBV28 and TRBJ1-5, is DVKVTQSSRYLVKRTGEKVFLECVQDMDHENMFWYRQDPGLGLRLIYFSYDVKMKEKGDIPEGYSVSREKKERFSLILESASTNQTSMYLCASSQSTGASNQPQHFGDGTRLSIL.

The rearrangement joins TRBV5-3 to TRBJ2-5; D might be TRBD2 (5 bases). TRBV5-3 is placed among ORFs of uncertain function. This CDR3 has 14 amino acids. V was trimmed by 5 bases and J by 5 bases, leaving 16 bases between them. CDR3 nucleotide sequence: TGTGCCAGAAGTAGAGCGGACCTTTGGGAGACCCAGTACTTC. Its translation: CARSRADLWETQYF.

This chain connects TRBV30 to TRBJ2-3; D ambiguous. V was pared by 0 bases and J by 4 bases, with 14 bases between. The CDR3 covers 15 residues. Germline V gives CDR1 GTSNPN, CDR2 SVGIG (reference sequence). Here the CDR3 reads CAWSVPLDRADTQYF. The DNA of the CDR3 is TGTGCCTGGAGTGTACCCCTAGATCGCGCAGATACGCAGTATTTT.

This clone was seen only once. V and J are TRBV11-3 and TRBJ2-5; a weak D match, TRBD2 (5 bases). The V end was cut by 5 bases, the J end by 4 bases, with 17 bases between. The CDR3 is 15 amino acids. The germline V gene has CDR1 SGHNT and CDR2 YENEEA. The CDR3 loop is CASSQRTGKGETQYF. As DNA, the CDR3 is TGTGCCAGCAGCCAAAGAACCGGGAAGGGAGAGACCCAGTACTTC. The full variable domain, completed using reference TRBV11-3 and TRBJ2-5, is EAGVVQSPRYKIIEKKQPVAFWCNPISGHNTLYWYLQNLGQGPELLIRYENEEAVDDSQLPKDRFSAERLKGVDSTLKIQPAELGDSAVYLCASSQRTGKGETQYFGPGTRLLVL.

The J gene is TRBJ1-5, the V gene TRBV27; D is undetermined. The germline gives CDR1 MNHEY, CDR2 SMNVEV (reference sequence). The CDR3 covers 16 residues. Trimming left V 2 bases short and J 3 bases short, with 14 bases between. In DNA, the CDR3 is TGTGCCAGCAGTTTAGTATGGCGGGAGGCCAATCAGCCCCAGCATTTT. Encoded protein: CASSLVWREANQPQHF.

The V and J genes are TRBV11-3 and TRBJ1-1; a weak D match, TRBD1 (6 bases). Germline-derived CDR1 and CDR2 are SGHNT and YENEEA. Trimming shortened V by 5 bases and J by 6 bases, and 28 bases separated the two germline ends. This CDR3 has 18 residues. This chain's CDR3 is CASSSPRPGPDKGAEAFF. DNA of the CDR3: TGTGCCAGCAGCAGCCCCCGCCCGGGGCCCGACAAGGGGGCTGAAGCTTTCTTT.

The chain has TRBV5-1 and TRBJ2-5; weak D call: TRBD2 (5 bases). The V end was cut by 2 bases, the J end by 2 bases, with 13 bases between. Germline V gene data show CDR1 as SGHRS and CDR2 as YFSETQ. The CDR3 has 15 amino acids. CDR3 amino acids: CASSLDGVGQETQYF. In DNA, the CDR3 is TGCGCCAGCAGCTTAGACGGGGTGGGACAAGAGACCCAGTACTTC.

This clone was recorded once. The CDR3 here is CASSHGDILYGYTF. CDR3 DNA sequence: TGCGCCAGCAGCCACGGGGACATTCTCTATGGCTACACCTTC. The chain recombines TRBV4-1 with TRBJ1-2, with a possible D match to TRBD1 (6 bases). Trimming stripped 3 bases from V and 4 bases from J, with 12 bases between. The CDR3 has 14 amino acids. In germline, CDR1 is MGHRA, CDR2 YSYEKL.

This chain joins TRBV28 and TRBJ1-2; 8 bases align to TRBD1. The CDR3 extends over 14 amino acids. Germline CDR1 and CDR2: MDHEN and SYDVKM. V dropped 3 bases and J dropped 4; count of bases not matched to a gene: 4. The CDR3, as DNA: TGTGCCAGCAGTTTGGAAACAGGGGGCTATGGCTACACCTTC. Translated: CASSLETGGYGYTF.

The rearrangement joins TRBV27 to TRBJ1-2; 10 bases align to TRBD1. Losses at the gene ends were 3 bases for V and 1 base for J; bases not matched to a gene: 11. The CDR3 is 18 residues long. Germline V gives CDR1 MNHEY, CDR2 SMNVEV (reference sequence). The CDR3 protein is CASSFTDRGLLFNYGYTF. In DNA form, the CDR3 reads TGTGCCAGCAGTTTCACCGACAGGGGGCTGCTTTTTAACTATGGCTACACCTTC.

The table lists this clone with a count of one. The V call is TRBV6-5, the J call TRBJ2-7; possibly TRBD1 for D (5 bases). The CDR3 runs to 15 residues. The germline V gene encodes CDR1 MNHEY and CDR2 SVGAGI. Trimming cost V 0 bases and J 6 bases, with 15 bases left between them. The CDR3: CASSYSRGNDFEQYF. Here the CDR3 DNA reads TGTGCCAGCAGTTACTCTAGGGGCAACGACTTCGAGCAGTACTTC.

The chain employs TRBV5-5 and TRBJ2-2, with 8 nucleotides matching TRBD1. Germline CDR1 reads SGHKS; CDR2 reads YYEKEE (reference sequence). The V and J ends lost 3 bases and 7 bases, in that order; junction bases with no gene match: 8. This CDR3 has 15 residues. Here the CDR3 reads CASSSRTGNGGELFF. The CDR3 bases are TGTGCCAGCAGCTCCCGGACAGGGAACGGCGGGGAGCTGTTTTTT.

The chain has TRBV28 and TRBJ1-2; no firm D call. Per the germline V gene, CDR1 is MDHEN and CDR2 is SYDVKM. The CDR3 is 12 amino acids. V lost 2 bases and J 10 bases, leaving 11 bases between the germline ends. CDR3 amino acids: CASSLPGKYYTF. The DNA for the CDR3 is TGTGCCAGCAGTTTACCGGGGAAATACTACACCTTC.

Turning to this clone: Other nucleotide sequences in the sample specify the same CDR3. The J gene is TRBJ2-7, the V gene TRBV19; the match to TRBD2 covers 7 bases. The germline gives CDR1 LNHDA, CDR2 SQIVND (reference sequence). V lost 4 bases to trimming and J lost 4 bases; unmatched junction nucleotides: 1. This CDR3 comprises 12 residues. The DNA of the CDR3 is TGTGCCAGTAGTAGCGGGAGTTACGAGCAGTACTTC. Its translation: CASSSGSYEQYF.

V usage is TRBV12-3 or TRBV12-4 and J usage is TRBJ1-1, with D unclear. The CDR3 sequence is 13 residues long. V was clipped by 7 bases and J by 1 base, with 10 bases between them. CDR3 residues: CASTNGANTEAFF. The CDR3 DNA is TGTGCCAGCACCAACGGAGCGAACACTGAAGCTTTCTTT.

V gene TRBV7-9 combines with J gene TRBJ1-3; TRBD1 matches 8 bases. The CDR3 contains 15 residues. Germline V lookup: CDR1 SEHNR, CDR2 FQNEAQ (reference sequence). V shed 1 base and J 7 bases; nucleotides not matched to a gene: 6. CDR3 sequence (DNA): TGTGCCAGCAGCTTAGGGGCAGGGGGCTTGAACACCATATATTTT. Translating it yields CASSLGAGGLNTIYF.

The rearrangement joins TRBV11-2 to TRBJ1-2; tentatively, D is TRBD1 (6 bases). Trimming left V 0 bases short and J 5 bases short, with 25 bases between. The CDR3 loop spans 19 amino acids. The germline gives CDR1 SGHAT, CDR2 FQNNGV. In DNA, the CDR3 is TGTGCCAGCAGCTTAGATCTATTGGCTTTGGGAGGGGGTGAATATGGCTACACCTTC. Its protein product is CASSLDLLALGGGEYGYTF.